Each of the 9 T cell receptor beta chains below was sequenced from the same sample in a study of blood T cell repertoires in COVID-19. Clones were read by immunoSEQ multiplex PCR, and TCRdb kept only the in-frame ones, dropping some. Of just over 15,000 clones listed, 80% are singletons. Sequencing used peripheral blood. Source of these receptors: a human donor in a cohort sampled during active COVID-19.

The rearrangement uses TRBV7-9 and TRBJ2-7, with 14 bases that match TRBD2. The CDR3 is 15 amino acids. J lost 7 bases, V lost 5 bases, and 7 bases had no gene match. CDR1 is SEHNR and CDR2 is FQNEAQ in the germline V gene (reference sequence). The CDR3 nucleotides are TGTGCCAGCAGCCAACGGACTAGCGGGGGGTCTGAGCAGTACTTC. It specifies CASSQRTSGGSEQYF.

The chain has TRBV9 and TRBJ2-7; 7 nucleotides align to TRBD2. The CDR3 runs to 14 residues. Germline values: CDR1 SGDLS, CDR2 YYNGEE. Trimming removed 0 bases from V and 4 bases from J; junction bases left unmatched: 4. CDR3 sequence: CASSVEIGGYEQYF. CDR3 DNA: TGTGCCAGCAGCGTAGAAATCGGGGGGTACGAGCAGTACTTC.

The chain has TRBV3-1 (or the pseudogene TRBV3-2) and TRBJ1-6; the D is unclear. Germline values: CDR1 LGHDT, CDR2 YNNKEL (reference sequence). V lost 0 bases to trimming and J lost 10 bases, with 13 bases between them. The CDR3 is 15 amino acids. In nucleotides, the CDR3 is TGTGCCAGCAGCCAAGATCAAACGGGGTCCTCACCCCTCCACTTT. It is translated as CASSQDQTGSSPLHF.

This rearrangement joins TRBV7-2 to TRBJ1-6; D is ambiguous. CDR1 and CDR2 (germline): SGHTA, FQGNSA. Trimming took off 6 bases at V and 9 bases at J, with 21 bases between the two ends. This CDR3 has 16 residues. In DNA form, the CDR3 reads TGTGCCAGCAGTCGTAGACTCTCCCTATCGGGTTCACCCCTCCACTTT. This encodes CASSRRLSLSGSPLHF.

V is TRBV14 and J is TRBJ2-7; TRBD1 agrees at 10 bases. The CDR3 consists of 15 residues. Trimming at V came to 1 base and at J to 3 bases, leaving 3 bases not matched to a gene. Germline V gene lookup returns CDR1 SGHDN and CDR2 FVKESK. The CDR3 loop reads CASSQGTGGSYEQYF. CDR3 coding DNA: TGTGCCAGCAGCCAAGGGACAGGGGGAAGCTACGAGCAGTACTTC.

CDR3 DNA sequence: TGTGCCACCAGCAGAGGATCAACCGGGACTCCCTACTTC. Encoded protein: CATSRGSTGTPYF. The genes are TRBV15 and TRBJ2-5, with D maybe TRBD2 (6 bases). The ends were cut back, 1 base at V and 14 bases at J, with 17 bases in the middle. Germline loops: CDR1 LNHNV, CDR2 YYDKDF (reference sequence). CDR3 length equals 13 residues.

J is TRBJ2-1 and V is TRBV5-1; maybe TRBD2 (5 bases). Per germline, CDR1 SGHRS and CDR2 YFSETQ. V lost 3 bases and J lost 8, with 15 bases in between. CDR3 length: 14 amino acids. The CDR3 region is CASSSAGKGDEQFF. CDR3 DNA: TGCGCCAGCAGCTCCGCCGGGAAGGGCGATGAGCAGTTCTTC.

The chain links TRBV9 to TRBJ1-3, with unresolved D. Germline CDR1 and CDR2: SGDLS and YYNGEE. CDR3 size: 15 residues. V was pared by 2 bases and J by 0 bases, with 9 bases between. The CDR3: CASSVSGNSGNTIYF. The DNA of the CDR3 is TGTGCCAGCAGCGTTTCCGGGAACTCTGGAAACACCATATATTTT.

The chain is built from TRBV6-2 or TRBV6-3 and TRBJ1-1; D gene unclear. Germline CDR1 reads MNHEY; CDR2 reads SVGEGT. V was trimmed by 0 bases and J by 4 bases, leaving 9 bases between them. The CDR3 sequence is 14 residues long. The CDR3 region is CASSYSGLSTEAFF. In DNA, the CDR3 is TGTGCCAGCAGTTACTCCGGGTTGAGCACTGAAGCTTTCTTT.